A selection of T cell receptor beta chains follows, all from one sample in a study of cytomegalovirus exposure and HLA in healthy donors. The repertoire was sequenced with immunoSEQ multiplex PCR; TCRdb's copy has only in-frame clones and lacks some. The sample lists 70,000 or so clones, about 70% occurring once. The sequenced material came from PBMCs. These receptors all come from a woman aged 25-40 years in good health and CMV-seronegative. CDR3s include the opening cysteine and the closing phenylalanine or tryptophan. Fields, in order: V gene, J gene, clone size, D gene, CDR3 DNA, CDR3 protein. The D gene is left open where the match is weak. Expanded clones are given a class, and other clones once, few, many or no size at all.

TRBV18	TRBJ1-2	NA	NA	TGTGCCAGCTCCGAGTTGGGGCGAGACTATGGCTACACCTTC	CASSELGRDYGYTF
TRBV9	TRBJ2-1	few	TRBD2	TGTGCCAGCAGCGTATCAGGGCGGGGGGCCGATGAGCAGTTCTTC	CASSVSGRGADEQFF
TRBV6-6	TRBJ2-2	NA	TRBD1	TGTGCCAGCAGTGCCCGCCAGGGGGCGTACACCGGGGAGCTGTTTTTT	CASSARQGAYTGELFF
TRBV4-1	TRBJ1-4	NA	NA	TGCGCCAGCAGCCAAGATCTGGCTGCAACTAATGAAAAACTGTTTTTT	CASSQDLAATNEKLFF
TRBV21-1	TRBJ1-3	NA	NA	TGTGCCAGCACCGACGACGGGGACAGGGGCTGCTCTGGAAACACCATATATTTT	CASTDDGDRGCSGNTIYF
TRBV5-6	TRBJ1-5	NA	NA	TGTGCCAGCAGCTTGCAGAGCGGAGGCCAGCCCCAGCATTTT	CASSLQSGGQPQHF
TRBV5-1	TRBJ2-6	NA	NA	TGCGCCAGCAGCTTGGACAGTGGGGCCAACGTCCTGACTTTC	CASSLDSGANVLTF
TRBV7-6	TRBJ2-2	NA	NA	TGTGCCAGCAGCCTCCTTGCCGCAGGGCGCACCGGGGAGCTGTTTTTT	CASSLLAAGRTGELFF
TRBV9	TRBJ2-7	NA	TRBD2	TGTGCCAGCAGCGCCCAAACTAGCGGCCCCTACGAGCAGTACTTC	CASSAQTSGPYEQYF
TRBV9	TRBJ2-3	NA	NA	TGTGCCAGCAGCGTATCGGGGTTAGCGGCACCCCAGGGCACAGATACGCAGTATTTT	CASSVSGLAAPQGTDTQYF
TRBV14	TRBJ2-7	NA	TRBD2	TGTGCCAGCAGCCAAGATCTCGGAGCGGGGGCCCTCTCCTACGAGCAGTACTTC	CASSQDLGAGALSYEQYF
TRBV19	TRBJ2-7	NA	NA	TGTGCCAGTAGTAGTCACGGGATCGGCGAGCAGTACTTC	CASSSHGIGEQYF
TRBV6-1	TRBJ1-1	NA	NA	TGTGCCAGCAGCGGGGTGGTGAACACTGAAGCTTTCTTT	CASSGVVNTEAFF
TRBV7-7	TRBJ2-1	once	TRBD2	TGTGCCAGCAGCTTAAACCCCCCGACTAGCGGGGGGGCGGGTGAGCAGTTCTTC	CASSLNPPTSGGAGEQFF
TRBV9	TRBJ2-7	NA	TRBD1	TGTGCCAGCAGCGTGGGGACAGGGACCTACGAGCAGTACTTC	CASSVGTGTYEQYF
TRBV5-6	TRBJ1-1	few	NA	TGTGCCAGCAGCAGGGGGGGCAGGTCTACTATGAACACTGAAGCTTTCTTT	CASSRGGRSTMNTEAFF